The clone carrying this TCR beta chain appeared many times. Its specificity is not known. The data derive from a study of T cells after yellow fever vaccination. The V gene lost 3 bases and the J gene lost 1 base, with 10 bases spanning the gap. The germline gives CDR1 SGHRS, CDR2 YFSETQ. This CDR3 is 14 amino acids long. General study findings and limits: Researchers report a weaker secondary response that nonetheless peaked faster, day 5 versus 15. Post-booster repertoires contained most primary-vaccination clones again (96% CD4, 88% CD8). Abundant clonotypes from the bulk population could contaminate FACS-sorted repertoires.

UMIs were added to TCR cDNA along with a universal primer site when it was made by 5'RACE template switching. TCRdb used MiXCR to reprocess the 5' RACE reads, holding one entry per CDR3 protein. The table shows some 390,000 distinct CDR3 sequences, with approximately 6% occurring only once. The starting material was PBMCs, obtained 5 days after the yellow fever booster vaccination. This receptor was taken from a man aged 25 to 40 who received the YFV17D yellow fever vaccine. The chain employs TRBV5-1 and TRBJ2-5; D is perhaps TRBD2 (6 bases). CDR3 protein: CASSSLARQETQYF. In nucleotides, the CDR3 is TGCGCCAGCAGCTCACTAGCTCGCCAAGAGACCCAGTACTTC.